The sample holds one count of the clone carrying this TCR beta chain. This sample was included in a study of blood T cell repertoires in COVID-19. Study details: Sample material is recorded as cDNA or gDNA derived from T cells, B-cell-depleted T cells, or PBMCs.

TCRdb's copy holds only in-frame clones and misses some; the assay was immunoSEQ multiplex PCR. This sample has 95,000 to 110,000 clones; 65% to 90% occur once, and the top ten carry 4% to 6%. Trimming left V 3 bases short and J 0 bases short, with 15 bases between. CDR3 length: 17 residues. Germline V gene sequence: CDR1 MNHNS, CDR2 SASEGT. The receptor was isolated from a man aged 60-69 years with acute or convalescent COVID-19. The rearrangement uses TRBV6-1 and TRBJ1-5; D remains ambiguous. What was sequenced was peripheral blood. CDR3 coding DNA: TGTGCCAGCAGTGATCCAGGAATTGGGTATAGCAATCAGCCCCAGCATTTT. This codes for CASSDPGIGYSNQPQHF.